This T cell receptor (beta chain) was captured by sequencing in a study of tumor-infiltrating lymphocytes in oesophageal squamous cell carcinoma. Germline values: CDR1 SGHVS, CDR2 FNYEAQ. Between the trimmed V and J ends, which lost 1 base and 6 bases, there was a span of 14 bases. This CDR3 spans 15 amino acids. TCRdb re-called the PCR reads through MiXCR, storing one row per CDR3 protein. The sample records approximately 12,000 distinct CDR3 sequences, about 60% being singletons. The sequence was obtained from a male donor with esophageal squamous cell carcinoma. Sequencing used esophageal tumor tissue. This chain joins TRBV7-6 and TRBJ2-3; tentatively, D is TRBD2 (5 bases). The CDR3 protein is CASSLVLVGADTQYF. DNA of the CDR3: TGTGCCAGCAGCTTAGTGCTAGTGGGAGCCGATACGCAGTATTTT.